Below, 27 T cell receptor beta chains from the same sample are listed, as sequenced in a study of technical replicates of blood from four donors. TCRdb's table, derived via immunoSEQ multiplex PCR, lists solely in-frame clones and lacks some. The repertoire holds tens of thousands of clones, with around 89% as singletons. Sequenced sample: PBMCs. The receptors were sampled from a human donor in good health. Some clones in this sample may be carry-over from other donors' samples.

CDR3 loop: CASSQVMGASSYEQYF. CDR3 coding DNA: TGTGCCAGCAGCCAAGTTATGGGGGCAAGCTCCTACGAGCAGTACTTC. J is TRBJ2-7 and V is TRBV4-2; weak D call: TRBD1 (6 bases). This CDR3 region has 16 residues. Germline assignment: CDR1 LGHNA and CDR2 YNFKEQ. Trimming removed 1 base at V and 0 bases at J, with 13 bases between.

The chain is built from TRBV7-8 and TRBJ1-1; TRBD1 agrees at 7 bases. The CDR3 spans 14 residues. Germline values: CDR1 SGHVS, CDR2 FQNEAQ. V lost 6 bases, J lost 4 bases, and 8 bases stayed unmatched. The CDR3 region has the DNA TGTGCCAGCAGTCCGACGCCAGGGGGCACTGAAGCTTTCTTT. Protein product: CASSPTPGGTEAFF.

The gene calls are TRBV7-2 and TRBJ1-2; 7 bases align to TRBD1. Germline lookup yields CDR1 SGHTA and CDR2 FQGNSA. The CDR3 contains 13 residues. Trimming at V came to 5 bases and at J to 6 bases, leaving 6 bases not matched to a gene. The CDR3 sequence: CASSPRGLHGYTF. CDR3 sequence (DNA): TGTGCCAGCAGCCCGAGGGGGCTGCATGGCTACACCTTC. Drawing the rest from reference TRBV7-2 and TRBJ1-2, the complete variable domain is GAGVSQSPSNKVTEKGKDVELRCDPISGHTALYWYRQSLGQGLEFLIYFQGNSAPDKSGLPSDRFSAERTGGSVSTLTIQRTQQEDSAVYLCASSPRGLHGYTFGSGTRLTVV.

The gene calls are TRBV7-7 and TRBJ1-4; D possibly corresponds to TRBD1 (5 bases). Trimming stripped 1 base from V and 8 bases from J, with 14 bases between. Germline V gene lookup returns CDR1 SSHAT and CDR2 FNYEAQ (reference sequence). The CDR3 totals 15 residues. CDR3 residues: CASSLEGWGVEKLFF. The CDR3 DNA sequence: TGTGCCAGCAGCTTAGAGGGGTGGGGTGTCGAAAAACTGTTTTTT.

The genes are TRBV2 and TRBJ1-4; maybe TRBD1 (6 bases). In germline, CDR1 is SNHLY, CDR2 FYNNEI. Trimming removed 7 bases from V and 7 bases from J, with 13 bases in between. The CDR3 is 13 amino acids. The CDR3 DNA reads TGTGCCAGCAACCCTAACAGGGTTGAAAAACTGTTTTTT. Translation: CASNPNRVEKLFF.

The chain is built from TRBV7-6 and TRBJ2-1; 7 bases are a match to TRBD1. The CDR3 consists of 15 residues. CDR1 is SGHVS, CDR2 FNYEAQ, per germline. V lost 5 bases, J lost 1 base, and 5 bases stayed unmatched. The CDR3 loop is CASSKGAGSYNEQFF. CDR3 bases: TGTGCCAGCAGCAAGGGGGCAGGTTCCTACAATGAGCAGTTCTTC.

The V call is TRBV5-8, the J call TRBJ2-7, with D maybe TRBD1 (5 bases). Germline V gene sequence: CDR1 SGHTS, CDR2 YDEGEE. V was shortened by 0 bases and J by 2 bases, with 6 bases between the two germline ends. The CDR3 length is 13 residues. The DNA for the CDR3 is TGTGCCAGCAGCTTGGGGGGCCCCTACGAGCAGTACTTC. Its translation: CASSLGGPYEQYF.

The V and J genes are TRBV6-5 and TRBJ1-1; maybe TRBD1 (5 bases). Germline V gene lookup returns CDR1 MNHEY and CDR2 SVGAGI. With 8 bases removed from V and 1 base from J, the gap between germline ends came to 11 bases. The CDR3 spans 13 residues. CDR3 coding DNA: TGTGCCAGCCAGCGGGGGGAGAACACTGAAGCTTTCTTT. It encodes CASQRGENTEAFF.

The genes are TRBV7-8 and TRBJ2-5, with 10 positions matching TRBD2. The CDR3 sequence is 13 residues long. Looked up from germline, CDR1 is SGHVS and CDR2 is FQNEAQ. V lost 6 bases and J lost 9; bases outside the gene matches: 7. CDR3 bases: TGTGCCAGCAGAAGGACTAGCGGACGAGCCCAGTACTTC. The encoded protein is CASRRTSGRAQYF.

The chain couples TRBV7-2 to TRBJ2-7, with D unresolved. The CDR3 runs 15 residues. Deletions cut 3 bases from V and 1 base from J, with 13 bases between. Germline CDR1 reads SGHTA; CDR2 reads FQGNSA. The CDR3 is CASSFGVIPSYEQYF. Written as DNA, the CDR3 is TGTGCCAGCAGCTTCGGTGTGATCCCTTCCTACGAGCAGTACTTC.

The rearrangement uses TRBV4-3 and TRBJ2-5; the D gene is possibly TRBD2 (6 bases). This CDR3 spans 14 amino acids. Germline V CDR1 and CDR2: LGHNA, YSLEER. V lost 3 bases and J lost 5, with 13 bases in between. CDR3 region: CASSQAEGWETQYF. The CDR3, as DNA: TGCGCCAGCAGCCAGGCGGAGGGGTGGGAGACCCAGTACTTC.

This chain connects TRBV19 to TRBJ1-2, with TRBD1 identical over 9 bases. This CDR3 spans 16 amino acids. Germline values: CDR1 LNHDA, CDR2 SQIVND (reference sequence). V was clipped by 3 bases and J by 2 bases; unmatched bases: 7. CDR3 bases: TGTGCCAGTAGTATCCCTCCGGGACAGGGAAACTATGGCTACACCTTC. Translated: CASSIPPGQGNYGYTF.

V is TRBV14 and J is TRBJ1-1; TRBD1 matches 7 bases. Germline V gene sequence: CDR1 SGHDN, CDR2 FVKESK. This CDR3 is 14 amino acids long. Losses at the gene ends were 3 bases for V and 7 bases for J; bases not matched to a gene: 8. The CDR3 DNA sequence: TGTGCCAGCAGCCATCTAGGGCAGGGGGGTGAAGCTTTCTTT. As protein: CASSHLGQGGEAFF.

The chain carries TRBV27 and TRBJ2-2; D gene unclear. In germline, CDR1 is MNHEY, CDR2 SMNVEV (reference sequence). The CDR3 consists of 14 residues. Deletions cut 2 bases from V and 1 base from J, with 5 bases between. As DNA, the CDR3 is TGTGCCAGCAGTTTACTACGGAACACCGGGGAGCTGTTTTTT. Translated: CASSLLRNTGELFF.

The rearrangement links TRBV4-2 to TRBJ2-6, with D uncertain. Trimming pared 1 base from V and 4 bases from J, leaving 11 bases between. In germline, CDR1 is LGHNA, CDR2 YNFKEQ. This CDR3 has 16 residues. The CDR3 reads CASSQALGSGANVLTF. The CDR3 DNA is TGTGCCAGCAGCCAAGCTCTCGGTTCCGGGGCCAACGTCCTGACTTTC.

V gene TRBV5-1 combines with J gene TRBJ2-7; D gene unclear. CDR1 SGHRS and CDR2 YFSETQ come from the germline V gene. This CDR3 is built from 13 residues. The V gene lost 4 bases and the J gene lost 1 base, with 9 bases spanning the gap. CDR3 in DNA: TGCGCCAGCAGCAGTGTTGCGTCCTACGAGCAGTACTTC. It yields the protein CASSSVASYEQYF. Supplemented by reference TRBV5-1 and TRBJ2-7, the full variable domain reads KAGVTQTPRYLIKTRGQQVTLSCSPISGHRSVSWYQQTPGQGLQFLFEYFSETQRNKGNFPGRFSGRQFSNSRSEMNVSTLELGDSALYLCASSSVASYEQYFGPGTRLTVT.

J is TRBJ2-7 and V is TRBV5-5, with D maybe TRBD1 (7 bases). Germline CDR1 and CDR2: SGHKS and YYEKEE (reference sequence). This CDR3 has 13 residues. V lost 3 bases and J 6 bases, leaving 13 bases between the germline ends. The CDR3 loop reads CASSSTGRIEQYF. CDR3 coding DNA: TGTGCCAGCAGCTCGACAGGGAGGATCGAGCAGTACTTC.

DNA of the CDR3: TGTGCCAGTAGGTTAGGGGGCCGGGGACAAGAGACCCAGTACTTC. It codes for CASRLGGRGQETQYF. The chain couples TRBV19 to TRBJ2-5; the match to TRBD1 covers 7 bases. The CDR3 is 15 residues long. V was clipped by 6 bases and J by 2 bases; unmatched bases: 9. Germline loops: CDR1 LNHDA, CDR2 SQIVND (reference sequence).

This clone was counted once. The chain uses TRBV5-4 and TRBJ1-3; TRBD1 matches 9 bases. Germline-derived CDR1 and CDR2 are SGHNT and YYREEE (reference sequence). CDR3 size: 14 residues. The J segment lost 6 bases and the V segment lost 0 bases, leaving 1 base of the junction unmatched. In DNA, the CDR3 is TGTGCCAGCAGCTTGGGGACAGGGGTAAACACCATATATTTT. Amino acids: CASSLGTGVNTIYF.

This clone was detected a few times. The chain recombines TRBV5-1 with TRBJ1-5; 8 nucleotides match TRBD1. Germline V gives CDR1 SGHRS, CDR2 YFSETQ. The CDR3 totals 15 residues. V trimming: 4 bases; J trimming: 0 bases; junction bases outside the gene matches: 3. CDR3 sequence reads: CASSRTGNSNQPQHF. The CDR3 coding sequence is TGCGCCAGCAGCCGGACAGGGAATAGCAATCAGCCCCAGCATTTT.

The chain combines TRBV18 with TRBJ2-2, with 8 bases matching TRBD1. CDR3 length: 16 residues. V lost 6 bases, J lost 2 bases, and 8 bases stayed unmatched. The germline CDR1 and CDR2 sequences are KGHSH and LQKENI. The CDR3 sequence is CASSPMGQENTGELFF. The CDR3 region has the DNA TGTGCCAGCTCCCCCATGGGACAGGAAAACACCGGGGAGCTGTTTTTT. Combining the CDR3 with reference TRBV18 and TRBJ2-2 gives the whole variable domain NAGVMQNPRHLVRRRGQEARLRCSPMKGHSHVYWYRQLPEEGLKFMVYLQKENIIDESGMPKERFSAEFPKEGPSILRIQQVVRGDSAAYFCASSPMGQENTGELFFGEGSRLTVL.

The V and J genes are TRBV5-5 and TRBJ2-1; 7 nucleotides agree with TRBD1. CDR3 length: 15 residues. V shed 4 bases and J 2 bases; nucleotides not matched to a gene: 6. The germline gives CDR1 SGHKS, CDR2 YYEKEE (reference sequence). In nucleotides, the CDR3 is TGTGCCAGCAGCCAACAGGGGTCCACCTACAATGAGCAGTTCTTC. Amino acids: CASSQQGSTYNEQFF. Full variable domain (missing parts from reference TRBV5-5 and TRBJ2-1): DAGVTQSPTHLIKTRGQQVTLRCSPISGHKSVSWYQQVLGQGPQFIFQYYEKEERGRGNFPDRFSARQFPNYSSELNVNALLLGDSALYLCASSQQGSTYNEQFFGPGTRLTVL.

J is TRBJ2-1 and V is TRBV5-1; 13 bases are shared with TRBD2. V shed 9 bases, J shed 7 bases, and the junction held 7 bases outside the gene matches. The CDR3 contains 14 residues. Germline loops: CDR1 SGHRS, CDR2 YFSETQ. For the CDR3, the DNA is TGCGCCACCTCTCGGACTAGCGGGAGTAATGAGCAGTTCTTC. Translating gives CATSRTSGSNEQFF.

This rearrangement joins TRBV19 to TRBJ2-7, with TRBD1 matching over 7 bases. Germline CDR1 LNHDA, CDR2 SQIVND (reference sequence). V dropped 6 bases and J dropped 1; count of bases not matched to a gene: 6. There are 14 residues in the CDR3. CDR3 DNA sequence: TGTGCCAGTAGCGAAGGGGGCGCATCCTACGAGCAGTACTTC. Amino acids: CASSEGGASYEQYF.

The chain recombines TRBV9 with TRBJ2-1; 11 bases match TRBD2. The CDR3 sequence is 19 residues long. V trimming: 0 bases; J trimming: 8 bases; junction bases outside the gene matches: 16. The V gene's germline CDR1 is SGDLS and CDR2 YYNGEE. Here the CDR3 DNA reads TGTGCCAGCAGCGTAGAAGGAGGGCTAGCGGGAGGCCAAAGGGATGAGCAGTTCTTC. Protein product: CASSVEGGLAGGQRDEQFF.

CDR3 in amino acids: CASGPAGRPYEQYF. CDR3 sequence (DNA): TGTGCCAGCGGCCCGGCAGGCCGACCCTACGAGCAGTACTTC. V is TRBV6-5 and J is TRBJ2-7, with D hard to call. The ends were cut back, 8 bases at V and 2 bases at J, with 16 bases in the middle. Germline loops: CDR1 MNHEY, CDR2 SVGAGI. The CDR3 totals 14 residues.

The gene calls are TRBV10-2 and TRBJ2-7; tentatively, D is TRBD1 (5 bases). In germline, CDR1 is WSHSY, CDR2 SAAADI. The CDR3 has 12 residues. The ends were cut back, 6 bases at V and 4 bases at J, with 10 bases in the middle. The CDR3 spells CASSQRGYEQYF. The DNA of the CDR3 is TGCGCCAGCAGCCAAAGGGGTTACGAGCAGTACTTC.